These T cell receptor beta chains were read from a single sample in a study of cytomegalovirus exposure and HLA in healthy donors. The table came from immunoSEQ multiplex PCR; TCRdb's copy has only in-frame clones and leaves some out. The sample holds roughly 180,000 clones, approximately 72% seen once. Sequencing used PBMCs. These receptors were obtained from a female donor in good health and CMV-seronegative. Each CDR3 is given with its conserved first and last residue. The D gene is left open where the match is weak. Not all rows give a size; the values are once, few, many and, for expanded clones, a class.

v_call: TRBV4-3; clone_size: NA; d_call: NA; j_call: TRBJ2-3; cdr3_aa: CASSQNGGTDTQYF; cdr3_nt: TGCGCCAGCAGCCAAAACGGCGGGACGGATACGCAGTATTTT
v_call: TRBV6-1; clone_size: few; d_call: TRBD2; j_call: TRBJ2-3; cdr3_aa: CASSENPGTRADTQYF; cdr3_nt: TGTGCCAGCAGTGAGAATCCAGGGACTAGAGCAGATACGCAGTATTTT
v_call: TRBV4-3; clone_size: once; d_call: NA; j_call: TRBJ1-6; cdr3_aa: CASSQGALYNSPLHF; cdr3_nt: TGCGCCAGCAGCCAAGGGGCCCTCTATAATTCACCCCTCCACTTT
v_call: TRBV12-5; clone_size: NA; d_call: NA; j_call: TRBJ1-5; cdr3_aa: CASGLGGGDQPQHF; cdr3_nt: TGTGCTAGTGGTTTAGGAGGGGGGGATCAGCCCCAGCATTTT
v_call: TRBV4-1; clone_size: NA; d_call: TRBD2; j_call: TRBJ2-3; cdr3_aa: CASSHLSAGASTDTQYF; cdr3_nt: TGCGCCAGCAGCCACCTCTCAGCGGGGGCCTCCACAGATACGCAGTATTTT
v_call: TRBV7-2; clone_size: few; d_call: TRBD2; j_call: TRBJ2-3; cdr3_aa: CASSFGTSGSGLDTQYF; cdr3_nt: TGTGCCAGCAGCTTCGGGACTAGCGGGAGTGGGTTGGATACGCAGTATTTT
v_call: TRBV28; clone_size: few; d_call: NA; j_call: TRBJ1-1; cdr3_aa: CASSLGGTLYAFF; cdr3_nt: TGTGCCAGCAGTTTAGGCGGGACCCTCTATGCTTTCTTT
v_call: TRBV10-3; clone_size: NA; d_call: NA; j_call: TRBJ1-1; cdr3_aa: CAISERQNTEAFF; cdr3_nt: TGTGCCATCAGTGAGCGACAGAACACTGAAGCTTTCTTT
v_call: TRBV6-5; clone_size: NA; d_call: TRBD1; j_call: TRBJ1-2; cdr3_aa: CASRAQGAHYGYTF; cdr3_nt: TGTGCCAGCAGGGCACAGGGGGCCCACTATGGCTACACCTTC
v_call: TRBV27; clone_size: few; d_call: TRBD1; j_call: TRBJ1-6; cdr3_aa: CASSLQDGQGGPLHF; cdr3_nt: TGTGCCAGCAGTTTACAAGACGGGCAGGGGGGTCCCCTCCACTTT
v_call: TRBV5-1; clone_size: NA; d_call: NA; j_call: TRBJ2-7; cdr3_aa: CASTLGSSYEQYF; cdr3_nt: TGCGCCAGCACCTTGGGCAGCTCCTACGAGCAGTACTTC